Below are 17 T cell receptor beta chains sequenced from a single sample in a study of blood T cell repertoires in COVID-19. Sequencing used immunoSEQ multiplex PCR; TCRdb keeps in-frame clones, though not all of them. The data show hundreds of thousands of clones, approximately 83% seen once. The sequenced sample was peripheral blood. These TCRs come from a woman aged 30 to 39 who had recovered from COVID-19.

V usage is TRBV3-1 (or the pseudogene TRBV3-2) and J usage is TRBJ2-7; a possible D gene is TRBD2 (5 bases). Germline V gives CDR1 LGHDT, CDR2 YNNKEL (reference sequence). Trimming took off 0 bases at V and 7 bases at J, with 13 bases between the two ends. There are 14 residues in the CDR3. This CDR3 reads CASSQDRTSIEQYF. The CDR3 nucleotides read TGTGCCAGCAGCCAAGATAGGACTTCTATAGAGCAGTACTTC.

This chain connects TRBV3-1 (or the pseudogene TRBV3-2) to TRBJ2-3, with 10 nucleotides matching TRBD2. Germline loops: CDR1 LGHDT, CDR2 YNNKEL (reference sequence). The CDR3 length is 17 residues. V trimming: 5 bases; J trimming: 5 bases; junction bases outside the gene matches: 13. CDR3 in amino acids: CASSDVGLAGAGDTQYF. The DNA for the CDR3 is TGTGCCAGCAGCGACGTTGGGCTAGCGGGGGCGGGAGATACGCAGTATTTT.

The rearrangement uses TRBV4-1 and TRBJ1-4; a weak D match, TRBD1 (5 bases). The germline V gene has CDR1 MGHRA and CDR2 YSYEKL. V gave up 0 bases and J gave up 7 bases, with 12 bases separating them. CDR3 length equals 15 residues. CDR3 bases: TGCGCCAGCAGCCAAGATTGGGGGAGGTCTGAAAAACTGTTTTTT. This encodes CASSQDWGRSEKLFF.

The genes are TRBV6-5 and TRBJ1-1; TRBD1 matches 9 bases. This CDR3 has 12 residues. With V trimmed by 6 bases and J by 7 bases, 3 bases remained unmatched. The germline V gene encodes CDR1 MNHEY and CDR2 SVGAGI. CDR3 coding DNA: TGTGCCAGCAGCCGGGGACAGGGTGAAGCTTTCTTT. Translating it yields CASSRGQGEAFF.

The V gene is TRBV10-3, the J gene TRBJ1-1; D may be TRBD1 (6 bases). The CDR3 has 16 residues. Germline CDR1 reads ENHRY; CDR2 reads SYGVKD. With 2 bases removed from V and 6 bases from J, the gap between germline ends came to 19 bases. The CDR3 nucleotides read TGTGCCATCAGTGAGATCCCCAACAGGGCGGGCGCTGAAGCTTTCTTT. It is translated as CAISEIPNRAGAEAFF.

The chain couples TRBV5-4 to TRBJ2-7, with TRBD2 identical over 8 bases. Per the germline V gene, CDR1 is SGHNT and CDR2 is YYREEE (reference sequence). V gave up 3 bases and J gave up 2 bases; unmatched junction bases: 10. The CDR3 consists of 16 residues. CDR3 in amino acids: CASSSLVAGGPYEQYF. DNA of the CDR3: TGTGCCAGCAGCTCATTGGTCGCGGGAGGCCCCTACGAGCAGTACTTC.

In its sample, this clone was seen many times. V gene TRBV28 combines with J gene TRBJ2-3, with 8 bases that match TRBD1. With 6 bases clipped from V and 0 bases from J, the junction kept 8 bases outside the gene matches. The CDR3 sequence is 16 residues long. Germline assignment: CDR1 MDHEN and CDR2 SYDVKM. The chain's CDR3 is CASRSRQGWSTDTQYF. The CDR3 DNA follows: TGTGCCAGCAGAAGCAGACAGGGGTGGAGCACAGATACGCAGTATTTT.

V gene TRBV5-8 combines with J gene TRBJ2-3, with 9 bases fitting TRBD2. After removal of 5 bases from V and 3 bases from J, the junction contained 7 bases not matched to a gene. Germline CDR1 is SGHTS and CDR2 is YDEGEE. This CDR3 has 15 amino acids. In DNA form, the CDR3 reads TGTGCCAGCAGTAGACTAGCGGTGACTACAGATACGCAGTATTTT. This gives the protein CASSRLAVTTDTQYF.

Written as DNA, the CDR3 is TGTGCCAGCCGACGGACGGGAACGACTAATGAAAAACTGTTTTTT. Protein sequence: CASRRTGTTNEKLFF. The chain joins TRBV6-5 to TRBJ1-4; D is uncertain. Trimming shortened V by 8 bases and J by 2 bases, and 15 bases separated the two germline ends. The CDR3 extends over 15 amino acids. Germline CDR1 MNHEY, CDR2 SVGAGI.

V usage is TRBV4-2 and J usage is TRBJ1-2, with 7 bases aligning to TRBD1. The CDR3 length is 14 residues. CDR1 is LGHNA and CDR2 is YNFKEQ in the germline V gene. V shed 2 bases and J 6 bases; nucleotides not matched to a gene: 6. Here the CDR3 reads CASSQRQGRDGYTF. The CDR3 DNA reads as TGTGCCAGCAGCCAAAGACAGGGAAGGGATGGCTACACCTTC.

This chain uses TRBV18 with TRBJ2-7, with 7 bases that match TRBD2. With V trimmed by 2 bases and J by 0 bases, 7 bases remained unmatched. The CDR3 is made up of 16 amino acids. Germline assignment: CDR1 KGHSH and CDR2 LQKENI. CDR3 sequence reads: CASSPSSGIASYEQYF. In DNA form, the CDR3 reads TGTGCCAGCTCACCATCAAGCGGGATAGCCTCCTACGAGCAGTACTTC.

The gene calls are TRBV9 and TRBJ2-7; no definite D call. The CDR3 totals 14 residues. CDR1 SGDLS and CDR2 YYNGEE come from the germline V gene. V lost 0 bases to trimming and J lost 4 bases, with 11 bases between them. Here the CDR3 DNA reads TGTGCCAGCAGCGTAGTATCCGACGGGTACGAGCAGTACTTC. Protein product: CASSVVSDGYEQYF.

This clone was detected only once. The chain joins TRBV6-5 to TRBJ2-7; possible D gene TRBD1, 6 bases. CDR1 and CDR2 from the germline V gene are MNHEY and SVGAGI. Trimming shortened V by 2 bases and J by 0 bases, and 8 bases separated the two germline ends. The CDR3 consists of 14 residues. The DNA for the CDR3 is TGTGCCAGCAGTTACCAGGGGACCTCCTACGAGCAGTACTTC. It translates to CASSYQGTSYEQYF.

The chain is built from TRBV10-3 and TRBJ2-5; 7 bases fit TRBD2. The germline gives CDR1 ENHRY, CDR2 SYGVKD. The V segment lost 8 bases and the J segment 5 bases; nucleotides outside the gene matches: 2. The CDR3 has 11 amino acids. DNA for the CDR3: TGTGCCATCGGGGGAGGGGAGACCCAGTACTTC. It is translated as CAIGGGETQYF.

J is TRBJ1-2 and V is TRBV3-1 (or the pseudogene TRBV3-2), with D tentatively TRBD1 (6 bases). The CDR3 is 14 amino acids. With 4 bases removed from V and 4 bases from J, the gap between germline ends came to 13 bases. Per germline, CDR1 LGHDT and CDR2 YNNKEL (reference sequence). CDR3 sequence (DNA): TGTGCCAGCAGCCGGGAACAGGGAATCTATGGCTACACCTTC. It is translated as CASSREQGIYGYTF.

The genes are TRBV2 and TRBJ2-3; D gene uncertain. The CDR3 is 11 residues long. V shed 7 bases and J shed 2 bases, with 4 bases lying between them. Germline lookup yields CDR1 SNHLY and CDR2 FYNNEI. The CDR3 spells CASTFTDTQYF. The CDR3 bases are TGTGCCAGCACCTTCACAGATACGCAGTATTTT.

The CDR3 region has the DNA TGTGCTAGTGGTGAAGGGAGCTCTGGAAACACCATATATTTT. Amino acid sequence: CASGEGSSGNTIYF. The chain uses TRBV12-5 and TRBJ1-3; D is ambiguous. The germline V and J ends were trimmed by 5 bases and 0 bases, with 8 bases remaining between them. The CDR3 is 14 residues long. Germline loops: CDR1 LGHNT, CDR2 FRNRAP.